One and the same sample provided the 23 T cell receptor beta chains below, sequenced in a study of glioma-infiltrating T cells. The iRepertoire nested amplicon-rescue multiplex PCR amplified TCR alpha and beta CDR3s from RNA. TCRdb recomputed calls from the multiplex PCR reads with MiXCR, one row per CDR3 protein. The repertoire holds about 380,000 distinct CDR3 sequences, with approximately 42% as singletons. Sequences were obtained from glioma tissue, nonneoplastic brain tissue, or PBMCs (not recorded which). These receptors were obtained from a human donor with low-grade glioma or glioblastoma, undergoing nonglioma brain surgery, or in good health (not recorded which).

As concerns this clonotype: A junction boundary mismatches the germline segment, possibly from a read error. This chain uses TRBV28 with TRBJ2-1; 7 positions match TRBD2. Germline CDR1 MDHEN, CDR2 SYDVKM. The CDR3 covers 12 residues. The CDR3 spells CASSFHREAILF. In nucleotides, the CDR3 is TGTGCCAGCAGTTTTCACCGGGAGGCGATACTCTTC.

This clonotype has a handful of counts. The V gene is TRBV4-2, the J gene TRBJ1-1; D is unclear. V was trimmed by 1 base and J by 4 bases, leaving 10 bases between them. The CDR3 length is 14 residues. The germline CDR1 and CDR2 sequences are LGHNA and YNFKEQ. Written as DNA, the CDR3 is TGTGCCAGCAGCCAAGGGGGTGTCAGCACTGAAGCTTTCTTT. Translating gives CASSQGGVSTEAFF.

The CDR3: CASSLARRMVNTEAFF. CDR3 DNA: TGTGCCAGCAGCTTGGCTAGACGGATGGTGAACACTGAAGCTTTCTTT. The chain has TRBV7-9 and TRBJ1-1; no firm D call. The CDR3 totals 16 residues. Germline assignment: CDR1 SEHNR and CDR2 FQNEAQ (reference sequence). V was cut by 3 bases and J by 0 bases, with 14 bases left in between. Looking up the rest from reference TRBV7-9 and TRBJ1-1 gives the full variable domain: DTGVSQNPRHKITKRGQNVTFRCDPISEHNRLYWYRQTLGQGPEFLTYFQNEAQLEKSRLLSDRFSAERPKGSFSTLEIQRTEQGDSAMYLCASSLARRMVNTEAFFGQGTRLTVV.

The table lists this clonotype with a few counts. CDR3 loop: CASRMLTSGLRGMFEYF. In DNA form, the CDR3 reads TGTGCCAGCAGGATGCTTACCTCCGGGCTCCGAGGTATGTTTGAGTACTTC. V and J are TRBV6-2 or TRBV6-3 and TRBJ2-7; unclear D gene. This CDR3 has 17 amino acids. CDR1 and CDR2 (germline): MNHEY, SVGEGT. V was pared by 6 bases and J by 11 bases, with 32 bases between.

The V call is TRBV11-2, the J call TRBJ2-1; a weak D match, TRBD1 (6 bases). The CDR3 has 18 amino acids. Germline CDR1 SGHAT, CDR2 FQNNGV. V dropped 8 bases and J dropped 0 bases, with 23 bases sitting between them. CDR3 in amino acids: CASRSTGYSLSSYNEQFF. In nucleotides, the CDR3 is TGTGCCAGCCGATCGACAGGTTACTCCCTGAGCTCCTACAATGAGCAGTTCTTC. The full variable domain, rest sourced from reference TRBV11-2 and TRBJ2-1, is EAGVAQSPRYKIIEKRQSVAFWCNPISGHATLYWYQQILGQGPKLLIQFQNNGVVDDSQLPKDRFSAERLKGVDSTLKIQPAKLEDSAVYLCASRSTGYSLSSYNEQFFGPGTRLTVL.

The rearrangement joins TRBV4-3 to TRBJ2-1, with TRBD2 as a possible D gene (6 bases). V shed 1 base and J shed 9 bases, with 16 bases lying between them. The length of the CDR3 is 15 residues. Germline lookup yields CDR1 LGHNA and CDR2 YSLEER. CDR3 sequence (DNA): TGCGCCAGCAGCCAAGGGGGAGGTAGATTTGGTGAGCAGTTCTTC. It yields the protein CASSQGGGRFGEQFF.

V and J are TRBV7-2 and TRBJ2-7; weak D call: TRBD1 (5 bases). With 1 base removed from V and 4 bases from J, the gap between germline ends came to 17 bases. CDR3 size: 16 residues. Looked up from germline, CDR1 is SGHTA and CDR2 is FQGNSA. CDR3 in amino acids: CASSLEGGLGPYEQYF. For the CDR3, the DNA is TGTGCCAGCAGCTTAGAAGGTGGTTTGGGGCCTTACGAGCAGTACTTC.

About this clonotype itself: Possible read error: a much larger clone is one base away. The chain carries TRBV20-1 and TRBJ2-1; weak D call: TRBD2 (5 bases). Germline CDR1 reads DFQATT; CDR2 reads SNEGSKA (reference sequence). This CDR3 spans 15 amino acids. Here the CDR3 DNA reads TGCAGTGCTAGCACCGCGGGCCAGGCTACCAATGAGCAGTTATTC. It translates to CSASTAGQATNEQLF.

This chain's CDR3 is CASSLPPEKETQYF. Written as DNA, the CDR3 is TGTGCCAGCAGCCTTCCACCAGAAAAAGAGACCCAGTACTTC. The chain carries TRBV3-1 and TRBJ2-5; D remains ambiguous. CDR3 length: 14 amino acids. CDR1 is LGHDT and CDR2 is YNNKEL in the germline V gene (reference sequence). V gave up 4 bases and J gave up 3 bases, with 12 bases separating them.

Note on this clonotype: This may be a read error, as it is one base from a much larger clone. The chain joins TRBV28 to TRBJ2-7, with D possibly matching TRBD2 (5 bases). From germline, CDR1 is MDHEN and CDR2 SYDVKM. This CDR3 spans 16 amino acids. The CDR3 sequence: CAGSPPGGGLAYEQYF. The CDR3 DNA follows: TGTGCCGGCAGCCCCCCGGGTGGCGGGCTCGCCTACGAGCAGTACTTC.

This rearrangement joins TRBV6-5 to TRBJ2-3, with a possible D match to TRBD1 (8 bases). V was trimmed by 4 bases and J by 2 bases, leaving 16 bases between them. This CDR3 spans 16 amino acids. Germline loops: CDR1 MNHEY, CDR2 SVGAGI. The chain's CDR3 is CASSSYRGTNTDTQYF. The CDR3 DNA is TGTGCCAGCAGTTCTTACAGGGGGACTAACACAGATACGCAGTATTTT.

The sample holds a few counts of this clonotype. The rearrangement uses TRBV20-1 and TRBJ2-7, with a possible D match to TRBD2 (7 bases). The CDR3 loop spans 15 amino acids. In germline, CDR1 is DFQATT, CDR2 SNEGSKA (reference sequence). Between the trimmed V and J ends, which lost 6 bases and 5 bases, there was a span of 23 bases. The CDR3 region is CSALDGGGAGNEQYF. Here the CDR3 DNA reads TGCAGTGCCCTAGACGGCGGGGGCGCCGGGAACGAGCAGTACTTC.

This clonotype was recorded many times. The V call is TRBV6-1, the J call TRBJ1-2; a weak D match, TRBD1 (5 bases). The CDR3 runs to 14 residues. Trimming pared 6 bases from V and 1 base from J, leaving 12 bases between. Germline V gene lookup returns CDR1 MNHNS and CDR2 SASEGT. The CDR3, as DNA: TGTGCCAGCAGGGGGGACCCTTTTAACTATGGCTACACCTTC. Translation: CASRGDPFNYGYTF.

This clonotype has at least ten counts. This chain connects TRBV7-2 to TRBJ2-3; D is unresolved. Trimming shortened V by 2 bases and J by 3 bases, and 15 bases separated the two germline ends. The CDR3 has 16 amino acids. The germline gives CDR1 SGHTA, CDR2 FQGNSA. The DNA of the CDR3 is TGTGCCAGCAGCTTATGGGCTAGTTCGTATACAGATACGCAGTATTTT. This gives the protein CASSLWASSYTDTQYF.

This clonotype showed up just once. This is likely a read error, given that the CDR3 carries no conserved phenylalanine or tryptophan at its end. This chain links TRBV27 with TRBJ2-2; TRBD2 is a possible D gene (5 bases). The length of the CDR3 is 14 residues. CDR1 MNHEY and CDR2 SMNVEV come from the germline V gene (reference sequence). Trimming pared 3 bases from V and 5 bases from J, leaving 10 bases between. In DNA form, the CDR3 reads TGTGCCAGCAGTTTCTTCCGGGGAACCGGGGAGCTGTTTTTG. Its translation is CASSFFRGTGELFL.

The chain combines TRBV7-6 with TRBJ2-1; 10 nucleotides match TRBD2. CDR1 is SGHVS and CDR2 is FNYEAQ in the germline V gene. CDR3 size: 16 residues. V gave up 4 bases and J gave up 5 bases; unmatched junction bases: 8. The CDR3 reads CASSYSSGRPHNEQFF. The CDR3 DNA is TGTGCCAGCAGCTATTCTAGCGGGAGACCCCACAATGAGCAGTTCTTC.

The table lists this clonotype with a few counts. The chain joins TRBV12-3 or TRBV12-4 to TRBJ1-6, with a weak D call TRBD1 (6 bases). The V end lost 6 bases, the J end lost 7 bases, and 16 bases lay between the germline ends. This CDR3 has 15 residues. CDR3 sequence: CASREQGIGNSPLHF. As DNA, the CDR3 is TGTGCCAGCAGAGAACAGGGAATCGGAAATTCACCCCTCCACTTT.

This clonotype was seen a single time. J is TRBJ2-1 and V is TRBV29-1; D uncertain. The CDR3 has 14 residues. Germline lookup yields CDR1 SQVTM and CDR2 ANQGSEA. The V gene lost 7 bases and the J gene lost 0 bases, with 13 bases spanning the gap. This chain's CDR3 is CSASGGPSYNEQFF. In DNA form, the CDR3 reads TGCAGCGCCTCCGGCGGCCCCTCCTACAATGAGCAGTTCTTC.

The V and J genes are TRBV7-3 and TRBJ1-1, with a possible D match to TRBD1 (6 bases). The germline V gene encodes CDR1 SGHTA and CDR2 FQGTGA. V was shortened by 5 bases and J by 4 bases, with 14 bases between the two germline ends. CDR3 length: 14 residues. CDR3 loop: CASSEQGTGTEAFF. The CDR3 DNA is TGTGCCAGCAGCGAACAGGGTACTGGCACTGAAGCTTTCTTT.

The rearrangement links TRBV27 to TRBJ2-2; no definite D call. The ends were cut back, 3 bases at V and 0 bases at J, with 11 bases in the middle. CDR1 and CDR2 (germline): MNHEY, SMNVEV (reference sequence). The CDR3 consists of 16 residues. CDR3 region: CASSFLGFSNTGELFF. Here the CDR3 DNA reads TGTGCCAGCAGTTTTTTGGGATTCTCGAACACCGGGGAGCTGTTTTTT.

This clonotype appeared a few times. The CDR3, as DNA: TGCAGTGCTAGAGCCATAGGGGCAGGGGACCACGAGCAGTACTTC. Translated: CSARAIGAGDHEQYF. V and J are TRBV20-1 and TRBJ2-7; a possible D gene is TRBD1 (6 bases). Germline lookup yields CDR1 DFQATT and CDR2 SNEGSKA (reference sequence). This CDR3 comprises 15 residues. With 1 base removed from V and 5 bases from J, the gap between germline ends came to 18 bases.

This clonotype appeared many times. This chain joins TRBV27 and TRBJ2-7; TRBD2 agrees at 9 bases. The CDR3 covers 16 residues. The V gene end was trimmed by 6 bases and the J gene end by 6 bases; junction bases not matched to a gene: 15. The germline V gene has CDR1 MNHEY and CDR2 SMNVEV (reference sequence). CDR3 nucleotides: TGTGCCAGCAGACTTACCATACAAGCGGGAGGTCGCGAGCAGTACTTC. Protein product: CASRLTIQAGGREQYF.

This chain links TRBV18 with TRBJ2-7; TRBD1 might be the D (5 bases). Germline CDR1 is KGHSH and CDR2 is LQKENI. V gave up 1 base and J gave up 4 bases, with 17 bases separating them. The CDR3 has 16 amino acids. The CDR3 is CASSPQGRTPPYEQYF. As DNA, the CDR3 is TGTGCCAGCTCACCACAGGGGCGGACGCCGCCTTACGAGCAGTACTTC.